The clone carrying this TCR beta chain was counted a few times. The target antigen is unknown. Per the germline V gene, CDR1 is DFQATT and CDR2 is SNEGSKA (reference sequence). V was clipped by 3 bases and J by 4 bases; unmatched bases: 8. CDR3 length: 16 amino acids. This specimen comes from a study of T cell responses to AZD1222 COVID-19 vaccine. Assay used: immunoSEQ multiplex PCR; TCRdb lists only in-frame clones, some missing. The data hold about 52,000 clones, with about 91% observed a single time. Study-wide points: There were repertoire samples only from the period after the peak T cell response. The reported proportion of spike-specific TCRs targeting unmutated variant regions was nearly half.

The specimen comprised peripheral blood, sampled 28 days after the second AZD1222 dose. The chain is built from TRBV20-1 and TRBJ2-1, with TRBD2 identical over 11 bases. The TCR sequence derives from an adult who received the AZD1222 COVID-19 vaccine. The CDR3 spells CSASSPRTSGYNEQFF. The DNA of the CDR3 is TGCAGTGCTAGTTCCCCGCGGACTAGCGGGTACAATGAGCAGTTCTTC.